This T cell receptor (beta chain) appears in the sequencing data of a study of blood T cell repertoires in COVID-19. As for the study in general: Spain, Italy and the United States supplied samples that represented acute and convalescent COVID-19.

This table comes from immunoSEQ multiplex PCR, and its TCRdb copy is limited to in-frame clones, with some not included. Of 210,000 or so clones listed, more than 60% are singletons. The germline V and J ends were trimmed by 0 bases and 0 bases, with 6 bases remaining between them. Germline V gives CDR1 KGHSH, CDR2 LQKENI. This CDR3 region has 15 residues. This TCR came from a man aged 45 to 65 who had recovered from COVID-19. The V gene is TRBV18, the J gene TRBJ2-1; perhaps TRBD1 as D (5 bases). Source material: peripheral blood. This CDR3 is CASSPPTASYNEQFF. CDR3 coding DNA: TGTGCCAGCTCACCACCGACAGCCTCCTACAATGAGCAGTTCTTC.